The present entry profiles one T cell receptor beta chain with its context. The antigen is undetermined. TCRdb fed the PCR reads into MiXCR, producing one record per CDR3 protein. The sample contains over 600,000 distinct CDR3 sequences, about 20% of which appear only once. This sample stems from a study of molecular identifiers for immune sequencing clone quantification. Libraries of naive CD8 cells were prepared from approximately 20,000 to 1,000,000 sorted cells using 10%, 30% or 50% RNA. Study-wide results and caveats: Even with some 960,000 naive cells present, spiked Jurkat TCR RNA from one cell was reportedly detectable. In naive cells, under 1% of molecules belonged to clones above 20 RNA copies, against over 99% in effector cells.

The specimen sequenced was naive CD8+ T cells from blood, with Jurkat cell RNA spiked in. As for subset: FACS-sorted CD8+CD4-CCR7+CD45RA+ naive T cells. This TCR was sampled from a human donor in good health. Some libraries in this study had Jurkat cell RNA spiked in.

The chain's CDR3 is CASSNDLYTGELFF. CDR3 bases: TGTGCCAGCAGTAACGACTTGTACACCGGGGAGCTGTTTTTT. The V gene is TRBV6-6, the J gene TRBJ2-2; D is unresolved. The CDR3 covers 14 residues. The ends were cut back, 5 bases at V and 3 bases at J, with 10 bases in the middle. Germline V gene sequence: CDR1 MNHNY, CDR2 SVGAGI (reference sequence).